A single sample gave rise to the 11 T cell receptor beta chains below, sequenced in a study of regulatory T cells in long-lasting Graves disease. Both iRepertoire HTBI primers and Arm-PCR of CDR3 regions were used to build the TCR beta libraries. Each CDR3 protein is one row after TCRdb ran MiXCR on the multiplex PCR reads. The sample lists fewer than 400,000 distinct CDR3 sequences; more than 15% were seen once. Time point in this sample: newly diagnosed GD, antithyroid drugs for less than 3 months. Isolated PBMC RNA provided the starting material for the TCR library. The sample consisted of peripheral blood mononuclear cells (PBMCs), taken at new diagnosis, from a patient treated with antithyroid drugs. These receptors came from a female donor with Graves disease.

The sample holds many counts of this clonotype. The chain employs TRBV7-2 and TRBJ2-7; 13 bases are shared with TRBD2. Per the germline V gene, CDR1 is SGHTA and CDR2 is FQGNSA. The CDR3 extends over 15 amino acids. The J segment lost 3 bases and the V segment lost 2 bases, leaving 1 base of the junction unmatched. The CDR3 DNA is TGTGCCAGCAGCTTATGGACTAGCGGGAGCTACGAGCAGTACTTC. Translating gives CASSLWTSGSYEQYF.

This clonotype was counted at least ten times. V and J are TRBV27 and TRBJ2-7, with D tentatively TRBD2 (5 bases). This CDR3 region has 15 residues. V was clipped by 5 bases and J by 6 bases, with 20 bases between them. Germline-derived CDR1 and CDR2 are MNHEY and SMNVEV (reference sequence). As DNA, the CDR3 is TGTGCCAGCAGTCCCCCGACCTCAGGAGGCGGCGAGCAGTACTTC. The encoded protein is CASSPPTSGGGEQYF.

In this sample, this clonotype turned up many times. V usage is TRBV13 and J usage is TRBJ2-1; tentatively, D is TRBD2 (6 bases). The CDR3 length is 13 residues. Trimming took 5 bases from V and 8 from J, leaving 13 bases between them. Germline V gene data show CDR1 as PRHDT and CDR2 as FYEKMQ (reference sequence). CDR3 region: CASSRRLVDEQFF. In DNA form, the CDR3 reads TGTGCCAGCAGCCGTCGACTAGTTGATGAGCAGTTCTTC.

This clonotype was counted many times. The chain has TRBV12-3 or TRBV12-4 and TRBJ1-1; D might be TRBD1 (6 bases). The CDR3 consists of 13 residues. The ends were cut back, 3 bases at V and 5 bases at J, with 10 bases in the middle. This CDR3 is CASSFYRVTEAFF. The CDR3 DNA is TGTGCCAGCAGTTTTTACAGGGTGACTGAAGCTTTCTTT.

This clonotype occurred many times. V usage is TRBV27 and J usage is TRBJ2-7; tentatively, D is TRBD2 (7 bases). Trimming left V 2 bases short and J 4 bases short, with 15 bases between. Germline values: CDR1 MNHEY, CDR2 SMNVEV (reference sequence). The CDR3 has 15 residues. The CDR3 DNA is TGTGCCAGCAGTTTAACAAGCGGGACACCGTACGAGCAGTACTTC. Translating it yields CASSLTSGTPYEQYF.

This clonotype was picked up many times. V gene TRBV12-3 or TRBV12-4 combines with J gene TRBJ2-1; possibly TRBD2 for D (6 bases). V lost 8 bases and J lost 8, with 22 bases in between. The CDR3 covers 15 residues. The CDR3 bases are TGTGCCAGCTACAAGACTTGGAGGGGAAACCATGAGCAGTTCTTC. It yields the protein CASYKTWRGNHEQFF.

The chain employs TRBV18 and TRBJ1-4; D not certain. This CDR3 region has 15 residues. The germline V gene has CDR1 KGHSH and CDR2 LQKENI. V dropped 3 bases and J dropped 2 bases, with 10 bases sitting between them. The CDR3 sequence is CASSPKRTTNEKLFF. CDR3 nucleotide sequence: TGTGCCAGCTCACCGAAGAGGACGACTAATGAAAAACTGTTTTTT. Drawing the rest from reference TRBV18 and TRBJ1-4, the complete variable domain is NAGVMQNPRHLVRRRGQEARLRCSPMKGHSHVYWYRQLPEEGLKFMVYLQKENIIDESGMPKERFSAEFPKEGPSILRIQQVVRGDSAAYFCASSPKRTTNEKLFFGSGTQLSVL.

The chain carries TRBV18 and TRBJ2-7, with a weak D call TRBD1 (6 bases). The V and J ends lost 3 bases and 3 bases respectively, with 12 bases between them. The germline V gene has CDR1 KGHSH and CDR2 LQKENI. This CDR3 contains 14 residues. CDR3 amino acids: CASSPTGNGYEQYF. For the CDR3, the DNA is TGTGCCAGCTCACCGACAGGAAACGGCTACGAGCAGTACTTC.

The chain employs TRBV12-3 or TRBV12-4 and TRBJ2-1; 10 bases agree with TRBD2. The CDR3 is 16 residues long. J was trimmed by 5 bases and V by 5 bases; bases with no gene match: 9. The CDR3 loop is CASSPDSGRLNNEQFF. The CDR3 nucleotides read TGTGCCAGCAGTCCGGATAGCGGGAGGCTCAACAATGAGCAGTTCTTC.

The rearrangement uses TRBV18 and TRBJ1-1, with a weak D call TRBD1 (5 bases). The CDR3 is 16 residues long. Germline values: CDR1 KGHSH, CDR2 LQKENI. V was clipped by 3 bases and J by 4 bases, with 18 bases between them. CDR3 nucleotides: TGTGCCAGCTCACCCAGGACTACGGGGCGGATCACTGAAGCTTTCTTT. It specifies CASSPRTTGRITEAFF. The entire variable domain, with the rest obtained from reference TRBV18 and TRBJ1-1, is as follows: NAGVMQNPRHLVRRRGQEARLRCSPMKGHSHVYWYRQLPEEGLKFMVYLQKENIIDESGMPKERFSAEFPKEGPSILRIQQVVRGDSAAYFCASSPRTTGRITEAFFGQGTRLTVV.

The chain is built from TRBV19 and TRBJ2-7; D perhaps matches TRBD1 (6 bases). The CDR3 extends over 14 amino acids. Germline V lookup: CDR1 LNHDA, CDR2 SQIVND (reference sequence). With 4 bases removed from V and 7 bases from J, the gap between germline ends came to 17 bases. This chain's CDR3 is CASSTQGFNFEQYF. CDR3 sequence (DNA): TGTGCCAGTAGTACTCAGGGGTTTAATTTTGAGCAGTACTTC.